Listed here are 24 T cell receptor beta chains from one sample, sequenced in a study of CD8 T cells in ankylosing spondylitis. TCRdb used MiXCR to reprocess the 5' RACE reads, holding one entry per CDR3 protein. The profile shows some 200,000 distinct CDR3 sequences, over 10% of them singletons. The sequenced material came from blood, either unsorted or a sorted T cell fraction (not recorded which). The receptors derive from a male donor with ankylosing spondylitis or in good health (not recorded which).

In its sample, this clonotype was seen a few times. A much larger clone sits a single nucleotide away, making a read error possible. This chain links TRBV3-1 with TRBJ2-5; D is undetermined. V was shortened by 0 bases and J by 2 bases, with 1 base between the two germline ends. Germline V gives CDR1 LGHDT, CDR2 YNNKEL (reference sequence). The CDR3 runs 12 residues. The CDR3 coding sequence is TGTGCCAGCAGCCAAGAGCAAGAGACCCAGTACTTC. Protein sequence: CASSQEQETQYF.

DNA for the CDR3: TGTGCCGCCCTACCCTTGGGGGGCGAAAGGGCCGGGGAGCTGTTTTTT. Amino acid sequence: CAALPLGGERAGELFF. This chain links TRBV10-3 with TRBJ2-2; D tentatively reads TRBD1 or TRBD2 (6 bases each). Germline V gene sequence: CDR1 ENHRY, CDR2 SYGVKD. The V gene lost 11 bases and the J gene lost 6 bases, with 25 bases spanning the gap. The CDR3 is made up of 16 amino acids.

This clonotype was seen a few times. The chain couples TRBV4-1 to TRBJ2-3; TRBD2 matches at 12 bases. Germline CDR1 and CDR2: MGHRA and YSYEKL. The V gene end was trimmed by 1 base and the J gene end by 6 bases; junction bases not matched to a gene: 14. The CDR3 covers 19 residues. The CDR3 here is CASSQVGLAGTPPGDTQYF. The CDR3 DNA reads as TGCGCCAGCAGCCAAGTTGGACTAGCGGGGACCCCCCCCGGGGATACGCAGTATTTT.

This clonotype showed up many times. The V gene is TRBV12-3 or TRBV12-4, the J gene TRBJ1-5; no clear D gene. V gave up 5 bases and J gave up 4 bases, with 18 bases separating them. CDR3 length: 16 residues. Here the CDR3 DNA reads TGTGCCAGCAGTAACCGGGGTTTTGATCCGAATCAGCCCCAGCATTTT. Translated, it gives CASSNRGFDPNQPQHF.

The J gene is TRBJ2-7, the V gene TRBV20-1, with D possibly being TRBD1 or TRBD2 (5 bases each). Germline V gives CDR1 DFQATT, CDR2 SNEGSKA (reference sequence). The CDR3 length is 16 residues. V shed 0 bases and J shed 5 bases, with 20 bases lying between them. The CDR3 coding sequence is TGCAGTGCTAGAGACCCGTCAACGGGACCCGGCGACGAGCAGTACTTC. Translating gives CSARDPSTGPGDEQYF.

The gene calls are TRBV7-6 and TRBJ1-3; 7 bases line up with TRBD1. After removal of 2 bases from V and 1 base from J, the junction contained 11 bases not matched to a gene. This CDR3 has 18 amino acids. Germline V gives CDR1 SGHVS, CDR2 FNYEAQ. CDR3 region: CASSLRLGQPNSGNTIYF. In DNA form, the CDR3 reads TGTGCCAGCAGCTTACGCCTGGGACAGCCTAATTCTGGAAACACCATATATTTT.

This clonotype was detected only a few times. This CDR3 reads CSAMGLGFQHGEQYF. The CDR3 DNA reads as TGCAGTGCTATGGGCCTGGGATTCCAACACGGCGAGCAGTACTTC. V usage is TRBV20-1 and J usage is TRBJ2-7; D call uncertain. CDR3 length: 15 residues. CDR1 is DFQATT, CDR2 SNEGSKA, per germline (reference sequence). The V end lost 4 bases, the J end lost 6 bases, and 22 bases lay between the germline ends.

This clonotype was recorded a few times. This chain uses TRBV15 with TRBJ2-7, with 8 bases lining up with TRBD1. The CDR3 is 15 residues long. Germline V lookup: CDR1 LNHNV, CDR2 YYDKDF (reference sequence). Trimming at V came to 2 bases and at J to 2 bases, leaving 5 bases not matched to a gene. Written as DNA, the CDR3 is TGTGCCACCAGCAGAAACCCGGGACAGGCCTACGAGCAGTACTTC. It yields the protein CATSRNPGQAYEQYF. The full variable domain, completed using reference TRBV15 and TRBJ2-7, is DAMVIQNPRYQVTQFGKPVTLSCSQTLNHNVMYWYQQKSSQAPKLLFHYYDKDFNNEADTPDNFQSRRPNTSFCFLDIRSPGLGDTAMYLCATSRNPGQAYEQYFGPGTRLTVT.

The sample holds a few counts of this clonotype. The chain couples TRBV11-2 to TRBJ2-7; tentatively, D is TRBD2 (6 bases). V lost 0 bases and J lost 2, with 14 bases in between. Germline assignment: CDR1 SGHAT and CDR2 FQNNGV. The CDR3 totals 16 residues. The CDR3 here is CASSLEGGGLTYEQYF. CDR3 coding DNA: TGTGCCAGCAGCTTAGAGGGAGGAGGTTTAACCTACGAGCAGTACTTC.

This clonotype showed up just a few times. The rearrangement links TRBV4-1 to TRBJ2-7; 9 bases are shared with TRBD1. The CDR3 spans 15 residues. With V trimmed by 4 bases and J by 2 bases, 6 bases remained unmatched. Germline loops: CDR1 MGHRA, CDR2 YSYEKL. CDR3 bases: TGCGCCAGCAGCCCCGGACAGGGGAGTCCCTACGAGCAGTACTTC. It codes for CASSPGQGSPYEQYF.

On this clonotype itself: The junction departs from the called germline gene at one end, perhaps through a read error. The V call is TRBV20-1, the J call TRBJ2-1, with TRBD2 identical over 8 bases. Per germline, CDR1 DFQATT and CDR2 SNEGSKA (reference sequence). This CDR3 comprises 17 residues. The CDR3 region has the DNA TGCAGTGCCAGAGATCCGACTAGCGAGAGCTCCTACAATGAGCAGTTCTTC. The encoded protein is CSARDPTSESSYNEQFF.

This clonotype was seen a handful of times. The chain carries TRBV5-6 and TRBJ2-1; no reliable D call. The CDR3 is 15 amino acids. From germline, CDR1 is SGHDT and CDR2 YYEEEE. V dropped 3 bases and J dropped 0 bases, with 10 bases sitting between them. CDR3 loop: CASSYVPSSYNEQFF. DNA of the CDR3: TGTGCCAGCAGCTATGTCCCCAGCTCCTACAATGAGCAGTTCTTC. Supplemented by reference TRBV5-6 and TRBJ2-1, the full variable domain reads DAGVTQSPTHLIKTRGQQVTLRCSPKSGHDTVSWYQQALGQGPQFIFQYYEEEERQRGNFPDRFSGHQFPNYSSELNVNALLLGDSALYLCASSYVPSSYNEQFFGPGTRLTVL.

The V call is TRBV12-3 or TRBV12-4, the J call TRBJ2-1, with D perhaps being TRBD1 or TRBD2 (5 bases each). The CDR3 totals 16 residues. With 3 bases removed from V and 9 bases from J, the gap between germline ends came to 21 bases. The DNA for the CDR3 is TGTGCCAGCAGTTTTTATCAGGGAATAAATGGGGGTGAGCAGTTCTTC. This codes for CASSFYQGINGGEQFF.

This clonotype was recorded a few times. The rearrangement uses TRBV13 and TRBJ1-2; D remains ambiguous. The CDR3 is 13 amino acids. In germline, CDR1 is PRHDT, CDR2 FYEKMQ (reference sequence). Trimming cost V 6 bases and J 0 bases, with 8 bases left between them. CDR3 in amino acids: CASSRRANYGYTF. The CDR3 region has the DNA TGTGCCAGCAGTAGACGAGCTAACTATGGCTACACCTTC. Complete variable domain (other parts from reference TRBV13 and TRBJ1-2): AAGVIQSPRHLIKEKRETATLKCYPIPRHDTVYWYQQGPGQDPQFLISFYEKMQSDKGSIPDRFSAQQFSDYHSELNMSSLELGDSALYFCASSRRANYGYTFGSGTRLTVV.

The rearrangement joins TRBV3-1 to TRBJ1-1; D ambiguous. Trimming took off 1 base at V and 1 base at J, with 7 bases between the two ends. The CDR3 is 14 amino acids. The V gene's germline CDR1 is LGHDT and CDR2 YNNKEL (reference sequence). The DNA of the CDR3 is TGTGCCAGCAGCCAAGTGGCAGCGAACACTGAAGCTTTCTTT. Its translation is CASSQVAANTEAFF.

A remark on this clonotype: Mismatch with germline at one junction end may stem from a read error. The V gene is TRBV27, the J gene TRBJ2-7, with D possibly matching TRBD2 (5 bases). Germline CDR1 and CDR2: MNHEY and SMNVEV (reference sequence). The CDR3 extends over 13 amino acids. CDR3 sequence (DNA): TGTGCCAGCAGTCCTACCCCGAGGGCCGGGATGCACTTC. This translates into CASSPTPRAGMHF.

V usage is TRBV27 and J usage is TRBJ1-1; D remains ambiguous. There are 12 residues in the CDR3. Germline V gives CDR1 MNHEY, CDR2 SMNVEV (reference sequence). Trimming left V 2 bases short and J 5 bases short, with 6 bases between. The CDR3 coding sequence is TGTGCCAGCAGTTTACCTAGTACTGAAGCTTTCTTT. Translation gives CASSLPSTEAFF.

V and J are TRBV12-3 or TRBV12-4 and TRBJ2-1; 8 nucleotides align to TRBD2. J lost 4 bases, V lost 11 bases, and 22 bases had no gene match. The CDR3 has 18 amino acids. The CDR3 loop reads CAFSLMAGGSLIYNEQFF. CDR3 sequence (DNA): TGTGCCTTCAGTTTAATGGCGGGGGGATCCTTGATTTACAATGAGCAGTTCTTC.

The chain combines TRBV5-1 with TRBJ2-3; 7 nucleotides match TRBD1. V shed 4 bases, J shed 4 bases, and the junction held 6 bases outside the gene matches. Germline lookup yields CDR1 SGHRS and CDR2 YFSETQ. The length of the CDR3 is 14 residues. CDR3 region: CASSPGQEPDTQYF. The DNA for the CDR3 is TGCGCCAGCAGCCCCGGACAGGAACCAGATACGCAGTATTTT.

This clonotype was detected a few times. The chain employs TRBV4-1 and TRBJ2-7; TRBD2 agrees at 12 bases. CDR1 is MGHRA and CDR2 is YSYEKL in the germline V gene. V gave up 0 bases and J gave up 6 bases; unmatched junction bases: 9. The CDR3 has 17 residues. CDR3 DNA: TGCGCCAGCAGCCAAGATCGACTAGCGGGAGATCTTCTCGAGCAGTACTTC. Its translation is CASSQDRLAGDLLEQYF.

The V gene is TRBV12-3 or TRBV12-4, the J gene TRBJ2-5; no reliable D call. The CDR3 length is 14 residues. V was cut by 6 bases and J by 5 bases, with 16 bases left in between. The CDR3 is CASSPAWVLETQYF. In DNA, the CDR3 is TGTGCCAGCAGCCCCGCGTGGGTCTTGGAGACCCAGTACTTC.

In its sample, this clonotype was seen many times. The chain has TRBV4-2 and TRBJ2-1, with 9 bases matching TRBD2. Per the germline V gene, CDR1 is LGHNA and CDR2 is YNFKEQ. V was clipped by 4 bases and J by 2 bases; unmatched bases: 6. The length of the CDR3 is 16 residues. The DNA for the CDR3 is TGTGCCAGCAGCCCCATTAGGACTAGCGCCTACAATGAGCAGTTCTTC. Translated: CASSPIRTSAYNEQFF.

At least ten counts were recorded for this clonotype. The rearrangement joins TRBV4-2 to TRBJ2-1; 7 nucleotides match TRBD1. The germline V gene has CDR1 LGHNA and CDR2 YNFKEQ. After removal of 0 bases from V and 0 bases from J, the junction contained 2 bases not matched to a gene. The CDR3 is 16 amino acids. CDR3 sequence reads: CASSQEGQSSYNEQFF. In DNA, the CDR3 is TGTGCCAGCAGCCAAGAGGGACAGAGCTCCTACAATGAGCAGTTCTTC.

At least ten counts were recorded for this clonotype. The V gene is TRBV4-2, the J gene TRBJ2-7; D is uncertain. The V gene lost 6 bases and the J gene lost 6 bases, with 9 bases spanning the gap. The CDR3 length is 11 residues. In germline, CDR1 is LGHNA, CDR2 YNFKEQ. In nucleotides, the CDR3 is TGTGCCAGCAGTCACACCGGCGAGCAGTACTTC. Residues: CASSHTGEQYF.